This TCR beta chain stems from a study of T cells in Graves' hyperthyroidism and ophthalmopathy. This clonotype occurred many times. Its antigen is unidentified. PBMCs were collected from an approximately 9 ml volume of fresh peripheral blood. Overall study results and limits: Blood also showed most of the thyroid clonotypes that were expanded above 0.001. Researchers report that a 13 V-J model separated ophthalmopathy from stable hyperthyroidism.

The length of the CDR3 is 17 residues. V was pared by 4 bases and J by 1 base, with 8 bases of the junction left unmatched. Germline V gives CDR1 SGHRS, CDR2 YFSETQ. Amplification of TCR beta CDR3 regions was performed using RNA transcripts as template. The TCR CDR3 first-round RT-PCR relied on the HTBI primer set. Each CDR3 protein is one row after TCRdb ran MiXCR on the multiplex PCR reads. The sample contains under 600,000 distinct CDR3 sequences, 16% of which appear only once. V usage is TRBV5-1 and J usage is TRBJ2-6; TRBD2 agrees at 7 bases. Material for sequencing was blood. This TCR was sampled from a woman aged 40 to 50 with Graves' ophthalmopathy. The CDR3 loop is CASSPLRRGSGANVLTF. CDR3 nucleotide sequence: TGCGCCAGCAGCCCCCTGCGGCGGGGGTCTGGGGCCAACGTCCTGACTTTC.